The text below deals with one T cell receptor beta chain. The sample comes from a study of OX40 agonist ivuxolimab in advanced cancers. Study in general: At about 82% male, the cohort had a mean age of 60 years, ranging from roughly 20 to 90. Enrollees could have had prior anti-PD-1, anti-PD-L1 or anti-CTLA-4 therapy, which roughly 40% had received.

Profiling relied on immunoSEQ multiplex PCR, and the TCRdb table lists in-frame clones only, not all of them. In the table there are roughly 92,000 clones, roughly nine tenths of which are singletons. Trimming took 4 bases from V and 2 from J; bases not matched to a gene: 5. CDR3 length: 15 residues. CDR1 and CDR2 (germline): KGHSH, LQKENI. The sample consisted of CD4+ or CD8+ T cells sorted from blood, taken in a trial of the OX40 agonist ivuxolimab. The V call is TRBV18, the J call TRBJ2-5, with 9 bases aligning to TRBD2. The receptor comes from an adult with an advanced solid tumor such as melanoma, head and neck, liver or kidney cancer. The CDR3 sequence: CASSRALAGQETQYF. CDR3 DNA: TGTGCCAGCTCACGGGCACTAGCGGGTCAAGAGACCCAGTACTTC.